The source of this TCR beta chain is a study of beta chain features in type 1 diabetes. At the level of the study: Sorted cells numbering approximately 110,000,000 were examined across all samples.

Averaging about 120 mL, one heparinised blood draw was given by each donor. Overall study findings and caveats: Shortening that was moderate but significant affected the TCRB CDR3s of Type 1 diabetes patients in all four CD4+ subsets. A potential influence of HLA type upon TCRB rearrangement remained unresolved herein.

Expressed TCRB transcripts got sequenced, as all isolated RNA was reverse transcribed. Naive, central memory and regulatory T cell samples averaged roughly 3.6 million reads. TCRdb's table, derived via immunoSEQ multiplex PCR, lists solely in-frame clones and lacks some. The data show 300,000 or so clones, roughly 12% seen once. Germline V gene data show CDR1 as SQVTM and CDR2 as ANQGSEA. V shed 0 bases and J shed 1 base, with 6 bases lying between them. CDR3 size: 13 residues. Details on this clone: Antigen: not known.

Sample: naive CD4+ T cells from blood. The chain joins TRBV29-1 to TRBJ2-5; TRBD2 might be the D (5 bases). This TCR was recovered from a woman between 18 and 29 years old with type 1 diabetes. CDR3 nucleotides: TGCAGCGTTGAAGAAGGGAGCCAAGAGACCCAGTACTTC. Amino acid sequence: CSVEEGSQETQYF.